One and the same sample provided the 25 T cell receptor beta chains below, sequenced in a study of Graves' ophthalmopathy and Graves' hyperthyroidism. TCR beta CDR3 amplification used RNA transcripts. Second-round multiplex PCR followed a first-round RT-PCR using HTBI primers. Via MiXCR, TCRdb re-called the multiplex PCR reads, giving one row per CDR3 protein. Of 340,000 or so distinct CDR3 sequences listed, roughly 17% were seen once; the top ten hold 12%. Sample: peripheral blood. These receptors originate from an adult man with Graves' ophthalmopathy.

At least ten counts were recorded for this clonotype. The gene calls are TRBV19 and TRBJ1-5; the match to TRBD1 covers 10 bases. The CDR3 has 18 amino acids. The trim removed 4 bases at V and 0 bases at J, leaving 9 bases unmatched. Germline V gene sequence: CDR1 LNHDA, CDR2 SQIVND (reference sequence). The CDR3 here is CASSTGTGVWDSNQPQHF. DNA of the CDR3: TGTGCCAGTAGTACCGGGACAGGGGTGTGGGATAGCAATCAGCCCCAGCATTTT.

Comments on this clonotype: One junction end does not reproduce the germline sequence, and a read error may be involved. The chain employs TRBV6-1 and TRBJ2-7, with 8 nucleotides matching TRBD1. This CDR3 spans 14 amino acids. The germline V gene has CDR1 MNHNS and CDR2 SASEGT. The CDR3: CASSSNRGFYEQYF. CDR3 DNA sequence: TGTGCTAGCAGCTCCAACAGGGGGTTCTACGAGCAGTACTTC.

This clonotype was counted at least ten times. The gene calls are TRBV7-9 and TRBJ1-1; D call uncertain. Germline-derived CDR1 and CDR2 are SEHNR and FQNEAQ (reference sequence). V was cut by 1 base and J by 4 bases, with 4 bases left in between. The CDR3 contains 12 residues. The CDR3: CASSLEVTEAFF. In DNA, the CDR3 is TGTGCCAGCAGCTTAGAGGTCACTGAAGCTTTCTTT.

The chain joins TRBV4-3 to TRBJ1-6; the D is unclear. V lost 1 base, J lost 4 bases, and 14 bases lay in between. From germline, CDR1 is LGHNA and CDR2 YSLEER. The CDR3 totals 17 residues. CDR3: CASSQVPRRLYNSPLHF. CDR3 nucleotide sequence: TGCGCCAGCAGCCAAGTTCCCAGACGGTTATATAATTCACCCCTCCACTTT.

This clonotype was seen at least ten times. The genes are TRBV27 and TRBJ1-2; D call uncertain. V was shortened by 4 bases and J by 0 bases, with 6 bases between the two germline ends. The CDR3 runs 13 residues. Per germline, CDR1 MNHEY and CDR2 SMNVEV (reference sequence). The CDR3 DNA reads TGTGCCAGCAGTTCAACAGCTAACTATGGCTACACCTTC. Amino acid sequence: CASSSTANYGYTF.

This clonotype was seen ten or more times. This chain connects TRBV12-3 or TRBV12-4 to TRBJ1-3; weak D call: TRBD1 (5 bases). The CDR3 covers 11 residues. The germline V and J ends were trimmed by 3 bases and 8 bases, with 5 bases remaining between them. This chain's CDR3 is CASSLGDTIYF. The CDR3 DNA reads TGTGCCAGCAGTTTGGGGGACACCATATATTTT.

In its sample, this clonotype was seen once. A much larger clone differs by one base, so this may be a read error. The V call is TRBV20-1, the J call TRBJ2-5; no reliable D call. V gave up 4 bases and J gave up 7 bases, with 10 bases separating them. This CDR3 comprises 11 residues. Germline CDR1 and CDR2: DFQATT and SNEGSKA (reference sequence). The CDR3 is CSATHEATQYF. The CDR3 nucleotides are TGCAGTGCTACCCATGAGGCGACCCAGTACTTC.

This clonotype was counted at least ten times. This chain's CDR3 is CASYPLADVVTEAFF. CDR3 in DNA: TGTGCCAGCTATCCCCTGGCGGATGTAGTCACTGAAGCTTTCTTT. V usage is TRBV27 and J usage is TRBJ1-1; D unclear. V was trimmed by 8 bases and J by 4 bases, leaving 20 bases between them. Germline V gene data show CDR1 as MNHEY and CDR2 as SMNVEV (reference sequence). The CDR3 sequence is 15 residues long.

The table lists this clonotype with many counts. CDR3 sequence: CASSSLLGSGNTIYF. CDR3 in DNA: TGTGCCAGCAGCTCATTATTGGGGAGCGGAAACACCATATATTTT. The chain joins TRBV11-2 to TRBJ1-3; no firm D call. The CDR3 runs to 15 residues. Germline CDR1 SGHAT, CDR2 FQNNGV. The V gene lost 4 bases and the J gene lost 4 bases, with 14 bases spanning the gap.

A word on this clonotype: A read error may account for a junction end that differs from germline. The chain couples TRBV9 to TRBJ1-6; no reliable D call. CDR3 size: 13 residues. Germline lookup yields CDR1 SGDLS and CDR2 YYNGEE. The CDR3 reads CASGVAGHSPLHF. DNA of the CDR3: TGTGCCAGCGGCGTAGCAGGACATTCACCCCTCCACTTT. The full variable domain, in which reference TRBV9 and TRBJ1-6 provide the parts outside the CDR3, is DSGVTQTPKHLITATGQRVTLRCSPRSGDLSVYWYQQSLDQGLQFLIQYYNGEERAKGNILERFSAQQFPDLHSELNLSSLELGDSALYFCASGVAGHSPLHFGNGTRLTVT.

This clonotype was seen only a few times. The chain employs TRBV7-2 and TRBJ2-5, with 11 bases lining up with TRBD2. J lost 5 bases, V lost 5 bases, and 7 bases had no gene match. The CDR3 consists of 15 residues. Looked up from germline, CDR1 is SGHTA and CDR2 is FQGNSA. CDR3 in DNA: TGTGCCAGCAGCCCCACTAGCGGGGGCCTGGAGACCCAGTACTTC. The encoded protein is CASSPTSGGLETQYF.

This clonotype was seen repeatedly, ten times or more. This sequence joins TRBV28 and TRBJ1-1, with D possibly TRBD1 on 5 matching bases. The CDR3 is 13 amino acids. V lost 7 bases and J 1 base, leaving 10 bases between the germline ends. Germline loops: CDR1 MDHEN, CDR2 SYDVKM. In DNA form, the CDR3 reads TGTGCCAGCAATACAGGCCGGAACACTGAAGCTTTCTTT. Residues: CASNTGRNTEAFF.

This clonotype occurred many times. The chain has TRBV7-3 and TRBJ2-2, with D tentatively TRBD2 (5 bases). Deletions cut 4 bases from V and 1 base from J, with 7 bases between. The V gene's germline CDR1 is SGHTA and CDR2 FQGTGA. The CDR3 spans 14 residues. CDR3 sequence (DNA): TGTGCCAGCAGCTACAGCGGGAACACCGGGGAGCTGTTTTTT. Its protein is CASSYSGNTGELFF.

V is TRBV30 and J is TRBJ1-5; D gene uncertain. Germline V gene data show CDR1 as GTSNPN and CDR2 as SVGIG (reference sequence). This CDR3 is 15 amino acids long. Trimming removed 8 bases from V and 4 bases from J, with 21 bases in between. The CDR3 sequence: CASKKWAGDNQPQHF. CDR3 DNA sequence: TGTGCCAGTAAAAAATGGGCAGGAGATAATCAGCCCCAGCATTTT. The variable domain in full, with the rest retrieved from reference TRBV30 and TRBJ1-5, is SQTIHQWPATLVQPVGSPLSLECTVEGTSNPNLYWYRQAAGRGLQLLFYSVGIGQISSEVPQNLSASRPQDRQFILSSKKLLLSDSGFYLCASKKWAGDNQPQHFGDGTRLSIL.

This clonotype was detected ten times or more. The CDR3 sequence: CSATPTTSSYEQYF. The CDR3 nucleotides read TGCAGTGCTACCCCAACCACTAGCTCCTACGAGCAGTACTTC. The chain employs TRBV20-1 and TRBJ2-7; perhaps TRBD2 as D (5 bases). The CDR3 is 14 amino acids. Germline V gene data show CDR1 as DFQATT and CDR2 as SNEGSKA (reference sequence). V was pared by 4 bases and J by 0 bases, with 13 bases between.

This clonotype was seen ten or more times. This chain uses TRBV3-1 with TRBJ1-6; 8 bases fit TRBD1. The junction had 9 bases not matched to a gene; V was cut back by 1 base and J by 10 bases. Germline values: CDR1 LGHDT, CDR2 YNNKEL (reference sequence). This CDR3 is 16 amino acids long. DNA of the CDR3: TGTGCCAGCAGCCAAGCAGGACAGGGAATCGGCTCACCCCTCCACTTT. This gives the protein CASSQAGQGIGSPLHF.

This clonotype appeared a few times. The CDR3 sequence is CASSYSPSYEQYF. For the CDR3, the DNA is TGTGCCAGCAGTTACAGCCCGTCCTACGAGCAGTACTTC. V gene TRBV28 combines with J gene TRBJ2-7; no reliable D call. The germline gives CDR1 MDHEN, CDR2 SYDVKM. The CDR3 contains 13 residues. Trimming left V 4 bases short and J 1 base short, with 8 bases between.

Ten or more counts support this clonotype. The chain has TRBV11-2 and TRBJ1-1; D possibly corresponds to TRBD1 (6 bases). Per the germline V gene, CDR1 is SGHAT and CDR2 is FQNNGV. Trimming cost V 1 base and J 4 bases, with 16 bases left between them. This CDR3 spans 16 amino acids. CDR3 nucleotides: TGTGCCAGCAGCTTAGTGGGGGGCCACCGGAGCACTGAAGCTTTCTTT. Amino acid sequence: CASSLVGGHRSTEAFF.

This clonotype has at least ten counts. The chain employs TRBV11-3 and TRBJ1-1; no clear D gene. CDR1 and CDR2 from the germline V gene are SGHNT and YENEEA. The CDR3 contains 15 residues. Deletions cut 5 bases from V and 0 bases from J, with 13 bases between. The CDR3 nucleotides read TGTGCCAGCAGCCGAGACGGGCGGGTGAACACTGAAGCTTTCTTT. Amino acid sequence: CASSRDGRVNTEAFF.

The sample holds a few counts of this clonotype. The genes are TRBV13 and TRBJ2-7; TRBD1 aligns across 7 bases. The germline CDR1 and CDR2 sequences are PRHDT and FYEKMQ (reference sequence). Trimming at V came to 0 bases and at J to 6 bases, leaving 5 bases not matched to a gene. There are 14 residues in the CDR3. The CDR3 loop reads CASSLGQGLGEQYF. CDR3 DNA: TGTGCCAGCAGCTTAGGACAGGGGTTGGGCGAGCAGTACTTC. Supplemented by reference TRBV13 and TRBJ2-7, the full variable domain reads AAGVIQSPRHLIKEKRETATLKCYPIPRHDTVYWYQQGPGQDPQFLISFYEKMQSDKGSIPDRFSAQQFSDYHSELNMSSLELGDSALYFCASSLGQGLGEQYFGPGTRLTVT.

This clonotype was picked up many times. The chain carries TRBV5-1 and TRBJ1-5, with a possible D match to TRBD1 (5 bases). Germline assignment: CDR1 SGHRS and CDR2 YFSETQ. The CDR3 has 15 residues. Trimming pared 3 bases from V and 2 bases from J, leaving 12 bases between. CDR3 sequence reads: CASSWDGSGNQPQHF. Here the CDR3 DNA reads TGCGCCAGCAGCTGGGACGGGTCGGGCAATCAGCCCCAGCATTTT.

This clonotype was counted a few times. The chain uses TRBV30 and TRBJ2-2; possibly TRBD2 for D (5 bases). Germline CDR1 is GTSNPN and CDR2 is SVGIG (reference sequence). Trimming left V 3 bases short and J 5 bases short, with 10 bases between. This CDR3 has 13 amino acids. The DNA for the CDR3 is TGTGCCTGGAGGGCCCCGGGGACCGGGGAGCTGTTTTTT. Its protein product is CAWRAPGTGELFF. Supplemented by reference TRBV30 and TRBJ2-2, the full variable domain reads SQTIHQWPATLVQPVGSPLSLECTVEGTSNPNLYWYRQAAGRGLQLLFYSVGIGQISSEVPQNLSASRPQDRQFILSSKKLLLSDSGFYLCAWRAPGTGELFFGEGSRLTVL.

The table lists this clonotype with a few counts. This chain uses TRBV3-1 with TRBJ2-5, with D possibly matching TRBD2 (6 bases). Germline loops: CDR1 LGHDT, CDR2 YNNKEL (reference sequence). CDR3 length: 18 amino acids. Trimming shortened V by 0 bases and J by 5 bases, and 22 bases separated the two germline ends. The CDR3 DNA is TGTGCCAGCAGCCAAGATTTGGGTAGCGGAGGTACGCTCGAGACCCAGTACTTC. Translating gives CASSQDLGSGGTLETQYF.

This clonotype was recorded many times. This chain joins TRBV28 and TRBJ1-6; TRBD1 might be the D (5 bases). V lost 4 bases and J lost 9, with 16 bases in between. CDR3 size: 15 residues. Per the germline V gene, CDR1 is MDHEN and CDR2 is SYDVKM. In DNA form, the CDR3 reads TGTGCCAGCAGTTCAACGGCGGCGGGGCGTTCACCCCTCCACTTT. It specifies CASSSTAAGRSPLHF.

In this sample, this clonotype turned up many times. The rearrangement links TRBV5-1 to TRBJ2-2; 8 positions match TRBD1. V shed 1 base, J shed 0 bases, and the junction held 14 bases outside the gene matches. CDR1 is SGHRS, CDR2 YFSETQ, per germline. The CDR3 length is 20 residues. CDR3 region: CASSLYSPGTGLTNTGELFF. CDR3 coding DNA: TGCGCCAGCAGCTTGTACTCCCCCGGGACAGGCCTTACGAACACCGGGGAGCTGTTTTTT.